The 30 T cell receptor beta chains presented below share a single source sample, sequenced in a study of blood T cell repertoires in COVID-19. Clones were read by immunoSEQ multiplex PCR, and TCRdb kept only the in-frame ones, dropping some. Of more than 150,000 clones in the sample, approximately 83% were seen once. The sequenced sample consisted of PBMCs or T cells enriched from blood (not recorded which). These receptors originate from a woman aged 60-75 years who had recovered from COVID-19.

The chain carries TRBV6-5 and TRBJ1-4; 9 positions agree with TRBD1. CDR1 is MNHEY and CDR2 is SVGAGI in the germline V gene. This CDR3 is 15 amino acids long. Trimming removed 9 bases from V and 6 bases from J; junction bases left unmatched: 11. This CDR3 reads CASTRTGATDEKLFF. DNA of the CDR3: TGTGCCAGTACCCGGACAGGGGCCACGGATGAAAAACTGTTTTTT.

The V call is TRBV9, the J call TRBJ1-1, with D uncertain. CDR3 size: 13 residues. Germline CDR1 is SGDLS and CDR2 is YYNGEE. Trimming took off 0 bases at V and 0 bases at J, with 3 bases between the two ends. CDR3 in DNA: TGTGCCAGCAGCGTAGTAATGAACACTGAAGCTTTCTTT. Amino acids: CASSVVMNTEAFF.

The chain links TRBV7-2 to TRBJ2-7, with 8 bases aligning to TRBD1. This CDR3 has 14 residues. CDR1 and CDR2 from the germline V gene are SGHTA and FQGNSA. With 3 bases clipped from V and 4 bases from J, the junction kept 5 bases outside the gene matches. The CDR3 coding sequence is TGTGCCAGCAGCTTCCCAGGGGGCGTTTACGAGCAGTACTTC. Its translation is CASSFPGGVYEQYF.

V gene TRBV10-1 combines with J gene TRBJ2-7; D call uncertain. Trimming stripped 6 bases from V and 0 bases from J, with 9 bases between. Germline CDR1 is WNHNN and CDR2 is SYGVQD (reference sequence). This CDR3 region has 13 residues. In DNA form, the CDR3 reads TGCGCCAGCAGCGCCCACTTCTCCTACGAGCAGTACTTC. Protein product: CASSAHFSYEQYF.

The sample holds one count of this clone. The rearrangement joins TRBV27 to TRBJ2-7, with TRBD2 as a possible D gene (6 bases). Trimming pared 10 bases from V and 5 bases from J, leaving 12 bases between. The CDR3 has 11 residues. In germline, CDR1 is MNHEY, CDR2 SMNVEV (reference sequence). The CDR3 coding sequence is TGTGCCACCGCGGGGCCCAACGAGCAGTACTTC. Residues: CATAGPNEQYF.

This chain joins TRBV11-2 and TRBJ1-4, with TRBD1 matching 8 bases. Germline V gives CDR1 SGHAT, CDR2 FQNNGV. CDR3 length: 12 amino acids. V trimming: 3 bases; J trimming: 12 bases; junction bases outside the gene matches: 3. The CDR3 DNA reads TGTGCCAGCAGCTTTCAGGGGGCCCAACTGTTTTTT. Translation: CASSFQGAQLFF.

The chain joins TRBV7-8 to TRBJ1-5; the D is unclear. The CDR3 consists of 14 residues. Germline values: CDR1 SGHVS, CDR2 FQNEAQ. V was shortened by 2 bases and J by 1 base, with 6 bases between the two germline ends. The CDR3 spells CASSLLESNQPQHF. The CDR3 DNA reads TGTGCCAGCAGCTTACTAGAAAGCAATCAGCCCCAGCATTTT.

V usage is TRBV19 and J usage is TRBJ2-6, with a possible D match to TRBD1 (6 bases). Germline V lookup: CDR1 LNHDA, CDR2 SQIVND (reference sequence). V lost 1 base to trimming and J lost 0 bases, with 10 bases between them. CDR3 length equals 17 residues. The CDR3 here is CASSIGKGVSGANVLTF. CDR3 bases: TGTGCCAGTAGTATAGGAAAGGGGGTCTCTGGGGCCAACGTCCTGACTTTC.

The chain carries TRBV3-1 (or the pseudogene TRBV3-2) and TRBJ2-5; no definite D call. CDR1 and CDR2 from the germline V gene are LGHDT and YNNKEL (reference sequence). The germline V and J ends were trimmed by 1 base and 7 bases, with 10 bases remaining between them. The CDR3 sequence is 13 residues long. The CDR3 reads CASSQGYGGTQYF. CDR3 in DNA: TGTGCCAGCAGCCAAGGATATGGCGGGACCCAGTACTTC.

This chain joins TRBV15 and TRBJ2-7; unclear D gene. Trimming removed 0 bases from V and 1 base from J, with 10 bases in between. CDR1 LNHNV and CDR2 YYDKDF come from the germline V gene (reference sequence). This CDR3 spans 15 amino acids. The CDR3 DNA is TGTGCCACCAGCAGAGACGTAGCAACGTCCTACGAGCAGTACTTC. It encodes CATSRDVATSYEQYF.

V usage is TRBV4-1 and J usage is TRBJ1-5; no reliable D call. The CDR3 runs 16 residues. V gave up 0 bases and J gave up 1 base, with 10 bases separating them. Germline loops: CDR1 MGHRA, CDR2 YSYEKL. The CDR3 loop is CASSQDISGSNQPQHF. CDR3 bases: TGCGCCAGCAGCCAAGACATTTCGGGGAGCAATCAGCCCCAGCATTTT.

This clone was counted a single time. The chain has TRBV9 and TRBJ1-2, with 8 bases that match TRBD1. Germline CDR1 and CDR2: SGDLS and YYNGEE. The CDR3 has 14 amino acids. The J segment lost 4 bases and the V segment lost 3 bases, leaving 5 bases of the junction unmatched. The CDR3 region is CASSGTGTGYGYTF. CDR3 bases: TGTGCCAGCAGCGGGACAGGGACGGGCTATGGCTACACCTTC.

This clone occurred a few times. V is TRBV19 and J is TRBJ1-1; tentative D call: TRBD1 (5 bases). Germline values: CDR1 LNHDA, CDR2 SQIVND (reference sequence). The CDR3 runs 12 residues. V lost 5 bases to trimming and J lost 7 bases, with 11 bases between them. CDR3 sequence reads: CASSPVGLEAFF. CDR3 coding DNA: TGTGCCAGTAGTCCTGTGGGACTTGAAGCTTTCTTT.

The V and J genes are TRBV4-2 and TRBJ1-6; D is possibly TRBD1 (6 bases). CDR1 and CDR2 (germline): LGHNA, YNFKEQ. The CDR3 is 15 amino acids. V lost 3 bases and J 4 bases, leaving 10 bases between the germline ends. The CDR3 DNA follows: TGTGCCAGCAGCCAGGGGGCAGGATATAATTCACCCCTCCACTTT. Translation: CASSQGAGYNSPLHF.

The V call is TRBV9, the J call TRBJ2-1; D possibly corresponds to TRBD2 (6 bases). The CDR3 has 14 residues. Germline CDR1 SGDLS, CDR2 YYNGEE. With 1 base removed from V and 5 bases from J, the gap between germline ends came to 10 bases. Here the CDR3 DNA reads TGTGCCAGCAGCGTAATAGCGGATAACAATGAGCAGTTCTTC. It translates to CASSVIADNNEQFF.

This sequence joins TRBV5-1 and TRBJ2-1, with a weak D call TRBD1 (5 bases). The length of the CDR3 is 15 residues. From germline, CDR1 is SGHRS and CDR2 YFSETQ. The ends were cut back, 2 bases at V and 2 bases at J, with 11 bases in the middle. The CDR3, as DNA: TGCGCCAGCAGCTTCAACCAGGGTGCCTACAATGAGCAGTTCTTC. It encodes CASSFNQGAYNEQFF. Combining the CDR3 with reference TRBV5-1 and TRBJ2-1 gives the whole variable domain KAGVTQTPRYLIKTRGQQVTLSCSPISGHRSVSWYQQTPGQGLQFLFEYFSETQRNKGNFPGRFSGRQFSNSRSEMNVSTLELGDSALYLCASSFNQGAYNEQFFGPGTRLTVL.

The V call is TRBV18, the J call TRBJ1-2; tentative D call: TRBD1 (5 bases). Germline CDR1 reads KGHSH; CDR2 reads LQKENI. V was shortened by 4 bases and J by 4 bases, with 16 bases between the two germline ends. The CDR3 loop spans 15 amino acids. CDR3 protein: CASSRGGGKTYGYTF. DNA of the CDR3: TGTGCCAGCTCACGTGGCGGGGGGAAAACCTATGGCTACACCTTC.

CDR3 nucleotides: TGTGCCAGCAGCCTACGACAGGGGGCTGTGTCTGAAGCTTTCTTT. This encodes CASSLRQGAVSEAFF. The J gene is TRBJ1-1, the V gene TRBV11-3; 10 nucleotides align to TRBD1. Trimming cost V 5 bases and J 6 bases; bases outside gene matches: 9. The CDR3 has 15 residues. The germline V gene encodes CDR1 SGHNT and CDR2 YENEEA.

The J gene is TRBJ1-2, the V gene TRBV2, with 7 bases fitting TRBD1. Germline V gives CDR1 SNHLY, CDR2 FYNNEI. The V gene end was trimmed by 9 bases and the J gene end by 7 bases; junction bases not matched to a gene: 11. The CDR3 covers 13 residues. Written as DNA, the CDR3 is TGTGCCAGTACTACAGGGGTGGGTCGTGGCTACACCTTC. Translated, it gives CASTTGVGRGYTF.

This sequence joins TRBV3-1 (or the pseudogene TRBV3-2) and TRBJ1-1, with TRBD1 matching over 8 bases. The CDR3 covers 12 residues. The germline CDR1 and CDR2 sequences are LGHDT and YNNKEL (reference sequence). J lost 7 bases, V lost 5 bases, and 3 bases had no gene match. In DNA, the CDR3 is TGTGCCAGCAGCAGGACAGGGCTTGAAGCTTTCTTT. Protein product: CASSRTGLEAFF.

This clone was picked up one time. The chain uses TRBV6-1 and TRBJ1-5; maybe TRBD1 (6 bases). CDR1 and CDR2 (germline): MNHNS, SASEGT. Deletions cut 1 base from V and 6 bases from J, with 19 bases between. The CDR3 is 17 residues long. In DNA form, the CDR3 reads TGTGCCAGCAGTGAAGATCCGCGGGGGGCAAACACTCAGCCCCAGCATTTT. Amino acid sequence: CASSEDPRGANTQPQHF.

The J gene is TRBJ1-1, the V gene TRBV4-1; unclear D gene. CDR1 is MGHRA, CDR2 YSYEKL, per germline. Trimming removed 0 bases at V and 11 bases at J, with 16 bases between. The length of the CDR3 is 14 residues. CDR3 sequence: CASSQDPPLSRAFF. CDR3 nucleotides: TGCGCCAGCAGCCAAGATCCCCCCCTTTCGAGGGCTTTCTTT.

The chain links TRBV20-1 to TRBJ2-2, with D maybe TRBD1 (5 bases). Germline V gene lookup returns CDR1 DFQATT and CDR2 SNEGSKA (reference sequence). The V and J ends lost 3 bases and 7 bases respectively, with 12 bases between them. This CDR3 region has 13 residues. As DNA, the CDR3 is TGCAGTGCTAGTATCTTGCAGGGCGGGGAGCTGTTTTTT. Translated: CSASILQGGELFF.

V gene TRBV5-1 combines with J gene TRBJ1-1, with 9 bases aligning to TRBD1. Germline values: CDR1 SGHRS, CDR2 YFSETQ. V lost 3 bases to trimming and J lost 4 bases; unmatched junction nucleotides: 7. There are 15 residues in the CDR3. Here the CDR3 DNA reads TGCGCCAGCAGCTCGAGACAGGGGGAGTCCACTGAAGCTTTCTTT. This sequence encodes CASSSRQGESTEAFF.

This chain joins TRBV11-1 and TRBJ1-5; no reliable D call. This CDR3 spans 14 amino acids. Trimming removed 3 bases at V and 6 bases at J, with 12 bases between. The V gene's germline CDR1 is SGHAT and CDR2 FQDESV (reference sequence). The CDR3: CASSLGGSSQPQHF. The CDR3 DNA follows: TGTGCCAGCAGCTTGGGTGGGAGTAGTCAGCCCCAGCATTTT.

V usage is TRBV2 and J usage is TRBJ1-5; 11 nucleotides match TRBD1. Trimming removed 6 bases from V and 7 bases from J; junction bases left unmatched: 5. CDR1 and CDR2 from the germline V gene are SNHLY and FYNNEI. CDR3 length equals 14 residues. The DNA of the CDR3 is TGTGCCAGCAGGGGACAGGGGGGTAAACAGCCCCAGCATTTT. Protein: CASRGQGGKQPQHF.

CDR3 loop: CASSLGDRSYNEQFF. The CDR3 DNA sequence: TGCGCCAGCAGCTTGGGGGACAGGTCCTACAATGAGCAGTTCTTC. The chain links TRBV5-1 to TRBJ2-1; 8 bases are a match to TRBD1. With V trimmed by 0 bases and J by 1 base, 0 bases remained unmatched. CDR1 is SGHRS and CDR2 is YFSETQ in the germline V gene. This CDR3 is 15 amino acids long.

This chain connects TRBV24-1 to TRBJ2-1; 11 bases align to TRBD1. The germline gives CDR1 KGHDR, CDR2 SFDVKD. The V segment lost 4 bases and the J segment 5 bases; nucleotides outside the gene matches: 9. This CDR3 is built from 17 residues. The CDR3 is CATSDPGSGQGDNEQFF. The CDR3 region has the DNA TGTGCCACCAGTGACCCGGGGTCGGGACAGGGGGACAATGAGCAGTTCTTC.

The chain carries TRBV9 and TRBJ2-1, with D tentatively TRBD2 (6 bases). Germline V lookup: CDR1 SGDLS, CDR2 YYNGEE. The CDR3 totals 14 residues. Trimming left V 2 bases short and J 9 bases short, with 15 bases between. This chain's CDR3 is CASSVEDYFGEQFF. Here the CDR3 DNA reads TGTGCCAGCAGCGTCGAGGACTATTTCGGTGAGCAGTTCTTC.

This clone was picked up one time. The chain joins TRBV27 to TRBJ2-5; TRBD2 aligns across 10 bases. Germline V gene sequence: CDR1 MNHEY, CDR2 SMNVEV (reference sequence). After removal of 5 bases from V and 4 bases from J, the junction contained 10 bases not matched to a gene. CDR3 length: 16 amino acids. The CDR3 loop is CASSLGTSESGETQYF. As DNA, the CDR3 is TGTGCCAGCAGTCTGGGGACTAGCGAATCCGGAGAGACCCAGTACTTC.